These 5 T cell receptor beta chains were all obtained from the same sample, sequenced in a study of blood T cell repertoires in COVID-19. Clones were sequenced by immunoSEQ multiplex PCR, and TCRdb holds only the in-frame ones, with some missing. Here the sample spans about 150,000 clones, about 90% being singletons. Material for sequencing was peripheral blood. Every receptor here comes from a man at least 80 years old with acute or convalescent COVID-19.

This clone was counted a few times. The rearrangement joins TRBV7-7 to TRBJ2-7; 10 bases are a match to TRBD1. The junction had 5 bases not matched to a gene; V was cut back by 5 bases and J by 1 base. Per the germline V gene, CDR1 is SSHAT and CDR2 is FNYEAQ (reference sequence). This CDR3 region has 15 residues. The CDR3 coding sequence is TGTGCCAGCAGCCCGGACAGGGGGTTTTCCTACGAGCAGTACTTC. Translating gives CASSPDRGFSYEQYF.

The chain couples TRBV2 to TRBJ2-1; 8 nucleotides agree with TRBD2. The CDR3 spans 14 residues. V shed 6 bases and J 6 bases; nucleotides not matched to a gene: 7. Germline lookup yields CDR1 SNHLY and CDR2 FYNNEI. CDR3 region: CASRRTGTSNEQFF. The CDR3 DNA reads TGTGCCAGCAGGAGAACCGGGACTAGCAATGAGCAGTTCTTC.

This clone was seen only once. V gene TRBV2 combines with J gene TRBJ1-1; D might be TRBD1 (5 bases). The V gene lost 9 bases and the J gene lost 1 base, with 12 bases spanning the gap. The CDR3 is made up of 13 amino acids. From germline, CDR1 is SNHLY and CDR2 FYNNEI. The DNA of the CDR3 is TGTGCCAGTGGGCTGGGGGGGAACACTGAAGCTTTCTTT. This encodes CASGLGGNTEAFF.

This clone was counted a single time. CDR3 DNA: TGTGCCAGCAGCTTAGGGTCAGGGGGAAGGGAAAAACTGTTTTTT. Protein sequence: CASSLGSGGREKLFF. The chain recombines TRBV7-2 with TRBJ1-4; 7 nucleotides match TRBD1. CDR1 and CDR2 (germline): SGHTA, FQGNSA. Unmatched junction bases numbered 7, after V lost 1 base and J lost 8 bases. CDR3 length: 15 amino acids. The entire variable domain, with the rest obtained from reference TRBV7-2 and TRBJ1-4, is as follows: GAGVSQSPSNKVTEKGKDVELRCDPISGHTALYWYRQSLGQGLEFLIYFQGNSAPDKSGLPSDRFSAERTGGSVSTLTIQRTQQEDSAVYLCASSLGSGGREKLFFGSGTQLSVL.

The chain recombines TRBV11-2 with TRBJ2-7; D not certain. The CDR3 sequence is 16 residues long. Trimming shortened V by 10 bases and J by 2 bases, and 24 bases separated the two germline ends. The germline V gene has CDR1 SGHAT and CDR2 FQNNGV. CDR3 sequence: CATHNREATFTYEQYF. In nucleotides, the CDR3 is TGTGCCACCCATAATCGAGAGGCGACCTTTACCTACGAGCAGTACTTC.